There are a few counts of the clone carrying this TCR beta chain. Its antigen is still unknown. Assay used: immunoSEQ multiplex PCR; TCRdb lists only in-frame clones, some missing. The sample contains tens of thousands of clones, about 80% of which appear only once. The sample belongs to a study of PD-1 blockade in classical Hodgkin lymphoma. Findings and limits, study-wide: Prior to therapy, complete responders displayed diversity much like that of newly diagnosed patients. Reported findings placed baseline TCR diversity lower in newly diagnosed patients (compared with healthy donors).

Time point in this sample: cycle 4 day 1 (C4D1), after 6 weeks of nivolumab. Each patient relapsed following autologous stem cell transplantation, and prior brentuximab vedotin exposure differed. Magnetic negative selection was used to purify CD4+ T cells from thawed PBMCs. Trimming removed 1 base from V and 2 bases from J; junction bases left unmatched: 9. This CDR3 is 17 amino acids long. Looked up from germline, CDR1 is LGHNA and CDR2 is YNFKEQ. Sequenced here: CD4+ T cells from blood, sampled before the fourth cycle of nivolumab. This rearrangement joins TRBV4-2 to TRBJ1-2, with 8 bases fitting TRBD1. The receptor was derived from a human donor with classical Hodgkin lymphoma. The CDR3 DNA follows: TGTGCCAGCAGCCAAGGGACAGGGTTCGATGACAACTATGGCTACACCTTC. Amino acid sequence: CASSQGTGFDDNYGYTF.